This record covers a single T cell receptor beta chain. Its target is unknown. Time point described: baseline, week 1 (first vaccination visit). The treatment is: pre-vaccination baseline after standard-of-care therapy. Donors harbored newly found WHO grade 3 or 4 IDH1-mutant, ATRX-lost astrocytomas. The CDR3 consists of 15 residues. Germline V CDR1 and CDR2: SGDLS, YYNGEE. The trim removed 0 bases at V and 1 base at J, leaving 2 bases unmatched. Sequencing used immunoSEQ multiplex PCR; TCRdb keeps in-frame clones, though not all of them. The repertoire has over 55,000 clones, 80% to 90% of them found once; the top ten carry over 4%. The sample originates from a study of a mutant IDH1 vaccine in newly diagnosed glioma. About the research overall: Receipt of radiotherapy, temozolomide, or both preceded the study, and most received both.

Findings and caveats of the study: Changes in top peripheral clonotypes did not appear linked to pseudoprogression. Patients mounted vaccine-induced immune responses in 93.3% of cases.

V usage is TRBV9 and J usage is TRBJ1-1, with 8 bases identical to TRBD1. Sequencing used peripheral blood mononuclear cells (PBMCs), obtained from a glioma patient treated with radiotherapy, temozolomide or both. This clonotype originated in a young woman with glioma. Some clones in this sample may be carry-over from other donors' samples. The CDR3 protein is CASSVVGTGNTEAFF. CDR3 coding DNA: TGTGCCAGCAGCGTAGTGGGGACAGGGAACACTGAAGCTTTCTTT.